The sequence of this T cell receptor (beta chain) was determined in a study of patients and donors after allogeneic stem cell transplantation. A single record per CDR3 protein comes from TCRdb applying MiXCR to the RT-PCR reads. The data contain roughly 200,000 distinct CDR3 sequences, 38% of them singletons. Sequenced sample: blood, either unsorted or a sorted T cell fraction (not recorded which). The origin of this receptor is a human donor who was either an allogeneic HSCT recipient or a stem cell or donor lymphocyte infusion donor (not recorded which). It is not recorded whose cells these are; they may come from a transplant donor.

CDR3 amino acids: CSARRDSYNSPLHF. CDR3 in DNA: TGCAGTGCTCGCCGGGACTCCTATAATTCACCCCTCCACTTT. The chain carries TRBV20-1 and TRBJ1-6; D gene uncertain. Germline V CDR1 and CDR2: DFQATT, SNEGSKA (reference sequence). V lost 5 bases and J 0 bases, leaving 8 bases between the germline ends. This CDR3 region has 14 residues.